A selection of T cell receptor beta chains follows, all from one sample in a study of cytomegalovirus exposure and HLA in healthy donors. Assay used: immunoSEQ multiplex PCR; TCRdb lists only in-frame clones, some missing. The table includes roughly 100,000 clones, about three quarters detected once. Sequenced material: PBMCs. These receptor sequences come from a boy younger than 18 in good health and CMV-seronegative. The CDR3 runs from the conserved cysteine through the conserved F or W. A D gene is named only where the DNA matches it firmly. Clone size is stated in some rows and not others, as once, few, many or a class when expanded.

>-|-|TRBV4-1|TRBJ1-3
CASRSTDSYSGNTIYF
TGCGCCAGCAGAAGTACGGACTCTTACTCTGGAAACACCATATATTTT
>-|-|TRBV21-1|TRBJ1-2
CASRIPQGALDGYTF
TGTGCCAGCAGGATCCCACAGGGGGCGCTAGATGGCTACACCTTC
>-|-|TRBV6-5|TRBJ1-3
CASTRGGTGNTIYF
TGTGCCAGCACCCGGGGAGGGACTGGAAACACCATATATTTT
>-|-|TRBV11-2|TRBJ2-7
CASSLSSVYSTHEQYF
TGTGCCAGCAGCTTATCCTCCGTCTATAGTACCCACGAGCAGTACTTC
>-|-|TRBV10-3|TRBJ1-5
CASRPRGGNQPQHF
TGTGCCTCCAGGCCCCGCGGGGGCAATCAGCCCCAGCATTTT
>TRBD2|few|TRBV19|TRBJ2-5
CASSPAGVNSQYF
TGTGCCAGTAGCCCAGCGGGGGTCAATTCCCAGTACTTC
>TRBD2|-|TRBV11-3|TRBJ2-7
CASSLDGTSGSYEQYF
TGTGCCAGCAGCTTAGATGGGACTAGCGGATCCTACGAGCAGTACTTC
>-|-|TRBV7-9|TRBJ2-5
CASSLLTEQETQYF
TGTGCCAGCAGCTTATTGACTGAACAAGAGACCCAGTACTTC
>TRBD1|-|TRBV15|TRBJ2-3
CATSLPWTGDSTDTQYF
TGTGCCACCAGCCTACCTTGGACAGGGGACAGCACAGATACGCAGTATTTT
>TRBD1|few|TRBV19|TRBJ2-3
CASRRQGRGGTDTQYF
TGTGCCAGTAGAAGACAGGGACGGGGTGGCACAGATACGCAGTATTTT
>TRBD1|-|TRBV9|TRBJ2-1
CASEGDSAPYNEQFF
TGTGCCAGCGAAGGGGACAGTGCCCCCTACAATGAGCAGTTCTTC
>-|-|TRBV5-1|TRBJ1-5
CASSGQSVNQPQHF
TGCGCCAGCAGCGGACAGTCCGTCAATCAGCCCCAGCATTTT
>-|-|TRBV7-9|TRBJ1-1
CASRNTWRGDTEAFF
TGTGCCAGCAGAAATACCTGGCGGGGAGACACTGAAGCTTTCTTT
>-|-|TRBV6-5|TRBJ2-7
CASRADNRYEQYF
TGTGCCAGCAGGGCAGACAACCGCTACGAGCAGTACTTC
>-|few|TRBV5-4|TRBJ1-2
CASSSRQVGYGYTF
TGTGCCAGCAGCTCTCGACAGGTGGGCTATGGCTACACCTTC
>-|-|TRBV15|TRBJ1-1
CATSADRNTEAFF
TGTGCCACCAGCGCAGACAGAAACACTGAAGCTTTCTTT
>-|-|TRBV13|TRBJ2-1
CASSLRVAGYNEQFF
TGTGCCAGCAGCTTACGGGTAGCAGGGTACAATGAGCAGTTCTTC
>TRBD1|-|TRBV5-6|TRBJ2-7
CASSFGQGAHEQYF
TGTGCCAGCAGCTTCGGACAGGGGGCCCACGAGCAGTACTTC
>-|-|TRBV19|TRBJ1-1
CASSISSQGFRTEAFF
TGTGCCAGTAGTATTTCCTCACAGGGTTTCCGCACTGAAGCTTTCTTT
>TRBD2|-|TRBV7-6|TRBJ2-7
CASSLNGGNYEQYF
TGTGCCAGCAGCTTAAACGGGGGGAACTACGAGCAGTACTTC
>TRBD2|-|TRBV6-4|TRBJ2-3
CASSDGSGGTDTQYF
TGTGCCAGCAGTGATGGTAGCGGGGGCACAGATACGCAGTATTTT
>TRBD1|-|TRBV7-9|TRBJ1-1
CASSLGAGQTGEAFF
TGTGCCAGCAGCTTAGGGGCGGGACAGACCGGCGAAGCTTTCTTT
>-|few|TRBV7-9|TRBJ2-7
CASSLEQVSEQYF
TGTGCCAGCAGCTTAGAGCAGGTCTCTGAGCAGTACTTC
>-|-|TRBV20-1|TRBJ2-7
CSARDNYEQYF
TGCAGTGCTAGGGACAACTACGAGCAGTACTTC
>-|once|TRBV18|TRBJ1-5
CASSPRGYSNQPQHF
TGTGCCAGCTCACCTCGGGGATATAGCAATCAGCCCCAGCATTTT
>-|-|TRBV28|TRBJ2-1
CASSFQTSGTPSSYNEQFF
TGTGCCAGCAGTTTCCAAACATCCGGGACTCCTTCGTCCTACAATGAGCAGTTCTTC
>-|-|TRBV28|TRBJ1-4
CASSTPTNEKLFF
TGTGCCAGCAGTACACCAACTAATGAAAAACTGTTTTTT
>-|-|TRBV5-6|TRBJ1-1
CASSGTKLTEAFF
TGTGCCAGCAGCGGCACCAAGTTAACTGAAGCTTTCTTT